This T cell receptor (beta chain) was recovered during a study of cytomegalovirus exposure and HLA in healthy donors. V was clipped by 0 bases and J by 2 bases, with 16 bases between them. This CDR3 region has 17 residues. Germline CDR1 MNHEY, CDR2 SMNVEV (reference sequence). The method was immunoSEQ multiplex PCR; TCRdb's version includes in-frame clones alone and lacks a portion of them. The repertoire holds 200,000 to 300,000 clones, 80% to 90% seen once, with 2% to 3% in the top ten. Study conclusions and caveats: In vitro experiments confirmed that a few CMV-associated chains were specific for CMV antigens. That first-cohort TCR clusters tended to co-occur in the 100 to 150 validation repertoires was found in a later analysis.

Concerning this clone: The antigen remains undetermined.

The receptor was derived from a man between 18 and 29 years old in good health and CMV-seronegative. V and J are TRBV27 and TRBJ1-2; TRBD1 is a possible D gene (5 bases). Sequencing input: PBMCs. CDR3 protein: CASSLSSQGRENYGYTF. The CDR3 DNA follows: TGTGCCAGCAGTTTATCGTCCCAGGGTAGGGAAAACTATGGCTACACCTTC.